This entry lists 8 T cell receptor beta chains sequenced from one sample in a study of technical replicates of blood from a handful of donors. Assay: immunoSEQ multiplex PCR; the TCRdb copy retains only in-frame clones and omits some. The sample comprises around 85,000 clones, just under 95% of which are singletons, and approximately 0.25% rests with the top ten. The sample comprised T cells isolated from PBMCs. The receptors stem from a human donor in good health.

The chain joins TRBV7-9 to TRBJ2-1; the D gene is possibly TRBD2 (6 bases). The CDR3 contains 11 residues. The germline CDR1 and CDR2 sequences are SEHNR and FQNEAQ (reference sequence). With 5 bases removed from V and 15 bases from J, the gap between germline ends came to 14 bases. CDR3 region: CASSPRDFLFF. The CDR3 DNA reads TGTGCCAGCAGCCCACGGGACTTTCTGTTCTTC.

This rearrangement joins TRBV7-9 to TRBJ2-7, with D tentatively TRBD2 (7 bases). The CDR3 runs to 14 residues. Germline CDR1 and CDR2: SEHNR and FQNEAQ (reference sequence). The ends were cut back, 1 base at V and 8 bases at J, with 15 bases in the middle. In DNA, the CDR3 is TGTGCCAGCAGCTTAGGGGGGGGGCCATCTAAGCAGTACTTC. As protein: CASSLGGGPSKQYF.

V and J are TRBV5-6 and TRBJ1-2; tentatively, D is TRBD1 (5 bases). V gave up 1 base and J gave up 2 bases, with 12 bases separating them. Germline V lookup: CDR1 SGHDT, CDR2 YYEEEE. The CDR3 totals 15 residues. The CDR3 sequence is CASSLTGPTNYGYTF. In DNA form, the CDR3 reads TGTGCCAGCAGCTTGACAGGCCCTACAAACTATGGCTACACCTTC.

The V gene is TRBV29-1, the J gene TRBJ1-1; 8 nucleotides line up with TRBD1. Germline loops: CDR1 SQVTM, CDR2 ANQGSEA. J lost 7 bases, V lost 5 bases, and 12 bases had no gene match. The CDR3 totals 14 residues. CDR3 in amino acids: CSVRSTGGFLEAFF. The CDR3 DNA reads TGCAGCGTTCGTTCAACAGGGGGGTTCCTTGAAGCTTTCTTT.

V is TRBV5-1 and J is TRBJ2-2, with TRBD2 matching 7 bases. The CDR3 extends over 14 amino acids. J was trimmed by 0 bases and V by 9 bases; bases with no gene match: 5. The germline V gene encodes CDR1 SGHRS and CDR2 YFSETQ. CDR3 sequence: CATREGPNTGELFF. DNA of the CDR3: TGCGCCACCAGGGAGGGCCCGAACACCGGGGAGCTGTTTTTT.

The chain uses TRBV10-3 and TRBJ1-5; D is possibly TRBD1 (6 bases). The CDR3 totals 15 residues. CDR1 and CDR2 from the germline V gene are ENHRY and SYGVKD. Trimming pared 9 bases from V and 2 bases from J, leaving 17 bases between. Written as DNA, the CDR3 is TGTGCCATATCCCAACAGGGTCAAGGCAATCAGCCCCAGCATTTT. It is translated as CAISQQGQGNQPQHF.

The chain combines TRBV19 with TRBJ1-1; D is undetermined. The germline V gene has CDR1 LNHDA and CDR2 SQIVND (reference sequence). Trimming pared 1 base from V and 4 bases from J, leaving 7 bases between. CDR3 size: 13 residues. CDR3 nucleotides: TGTGCCAGTAGTATAGGGCGGGGCACTGAAGCTTTCTTT. Its translation is CASSIGRGTEAFF.

The chain combines TRBV15 with TRBJ2-2; TRBD1 matches at 8 bases. J was trimmed by 3 bases and V by 4 bases; bases with no gene match: 10. The CDR3 runs to 17 residues. Germline assignment: CDR1 LNHNV and CDR2 YYDKDF (reference sequence). CDR3 bases: TGTGCCACCAGCACCTCCGTAGGACAGGGATACACCGGGGAGCTGTTTTTT. It is translated as CATSTSVGQGYTGELFF.